Each of the 9 T cell receptor beta chains below was sequenced from the same sample in a study of cytomegalovirus exposure and HLA in healthy donors. The PCR had 60 Vbeta and 13 Jbeta primers. TCRdb's table, derived via immunoSEQ multiplex PCR, lists solely in-frame clones and lacks some. Here the sample table reports approximately 30,000 clones. Sequencing used PBMCs. Source of these receptors: a man aged 35-49 years in good health and CMV-seronegative.

The V and J genes are TRBV29-1 and TRBJ1-5; 9 bases agree with TRBD1. The germline gives CDR1 SQVTM, CDR2 ANQGSEA. Trimming removed 4 bases from V and 5 bases from J; junction bases left unmatched: 9. The CDR3 runs 15 residues. The CDR3 nucleotides read TGCAGCGTTGCGCTGGGACAGGGCAGGGATCAGCCCCAGCATTTT. It translates to CSVALGQGRDQPQHF.

CDR3 region: CAWSVGRRTSYQETQYF. CDR3 sequence (DNA): TGTGCCTGGAGTGTAGGTCGCCGGACATCGTACCAAGAGACCCAGTACTTC. The V call is TRBV30, the J call TRBJ2-5; D possibly corresponds to TRBD1 (5 bases). Between the trimmed V and J ends, which lost 0 bases and 0 bases, there was a span of 17 bases. The CDR3 length is 17 residues. The V gene's germline CDR1 is GTSNPN and CDR2 SVGIG (reference sequence).

The chain combines TRBV7-2 with TRBJ2-3; 7 positions match TRBD1. Trimming removed 4 bases from V and 4 bases from J; junction bases left unmatched: 11. The length of the CDR3 is 16 residues. Germline V lookup: CDR1 SGHTA, CDR2 FQGNSA. CDR3 protein: CASSSDRPMSADTQYF. The CDR3 bases are TGTGCCAGCAGCTCGGACAGGCCGATGAGTGCAGATACGCAGTATTTT.

This chain links TRBV13 with TRBJ2-2; 15 bases agree with TRBD2. The CDR3 extends over 19 amino acids. CDR1 and CDR2 (germline): PRHDT, FYEKMQ (reference sequence). V lost 5 bases and J lost 5; bases outside the gene matches: 12. The CDR3 sequence is CASSPGLAGGPRETGELFF. The CDR3 coding sequence is TGTGCCAGCAGCCCAGGACTAGCGGGAGGGCCGAGGGAGACCGGGGAGCTGTTTTTT. Based on the CDR3 plus reference TRBV13 and TRBJ2-2, the full variable domain is AAGVIQSPRHLIKEKRETATLKCYPIPRHDTVYWYQQGPGQDPQFLISFYEKMQSDKGSIPDRFSAQQFSDYHSELNMSSLELGDSALYFCASSPGLAGGPRETGELFFGEGSRLTVL.

V is TRBV2 and J is TRBJ1-1; D perhaps matches TRBD1 (5 bases). Trimming removed 0 bases from V and 0 bases from J, with 17 bases in between. This CDR3 is 18 amino acids long. CDR1 and CDR2 (germline): SNHLY, FYNNEI. The CDR3 loop is CASSEALRAGGMNTEAFF. In DNA form, the CDR3 reads TGTGCCAGCAGTGAAGCGCTTCGAGCGGGGGGGATGAACACTGAAGCTTTCTTT.

On this clone: At one of its ends the junction is not consistent with the germline gene, which may arise from a read error. The V call is TRBV5-1, the J call TRBJ2-1; unclear D gene. The CDR3 has 16 residues. Germline V gene data show CDR1 as SGHRS and CDR2 as YFSETQ. The CDR3 here is CASSLDVVSSDNEQFF. In DNA form, the CDR3 reads TGCGCCAGCAGCTTGGACGTGGTTAGCTCCGACAATGAGCAGTTCTTC. Drawing the rest from reference TRBV5-1 and TRBJ2-1, the complete variable domain is KAGVTQTPRYLIKTRGQQVTLSCSPISGHRSVSWYQQTPGQGLQFLFEYFSETQRNKGNFPGRFSGRQFSNSRSEMNVSTLELGDSALYLCASSLDVVSSDNEQFFGPGTRLTVL.

The genes are TRBV28 and TRBJ1-2; D perhaps matches TRBD1 (5 bases). The V and J ends lost 3 bases and 5 bases respectively, with 13 bases between them. This CDR3 region has 14 residues. Germline values: CDR1 MDHEN, CDR2 SYDVKM. CDR3 protein: CASSLYGGRYGYTF. In nucleotides, the CDR3 is TGTGCCAGCAGTTTGTACGGGGGGAGATATGGCTACACCTTC.

The CDR3 reads CASSPDRVNYGYTF. DNA for the CDR3: TGTGCCAGCTCACCGGACAGGGTGAACTATGGCTACACCTTC. J is TRBJ1-2 and V is TRBV18; 8 bases align to TRBD1. CDR1 KGHSH and CDR2 LQKENI come from the germline V gene. V trimming: 3 bases; J trimming: 2 bases; junction bases outside the gene matches: 2. There are 14 residues in the CDR3.

The chain combines TRBV5-6 with TRBJ1-5; D is unresolved. V gave up 4 bases and J gave up 0 bases, with 14 bases separating them. Looked up from germline, CDR1 is SGHDT and CDR2 is YYEEEE. CDR3 length equals 16 residues. CDR3 amino acids: CASSIYRENSNQPQHF. DNA for the CDR3: TGTGCCAGCAGCATCTACCGGGAAAATAGCAATCAGCCCCAGCATTTT. Based on the CDR3 plus reference TRBV5-6 and TRBJ1-5, the full variable domain is DAGVTQSPTHLIKTRGQQVTLRCSPKSGHDTVSWYQQALGQGPQFIFQYYEEEERQRGNFPDRFSGHQFPNYSSELNVNALLLGDSALYLCASSIYRENSNQPQHFGDGTRLSIL.